These 22 T cell receptor beta chains came from one sample sequenced in a study of shared clonotypes between healthy human individuals. Clones were sequenced by immunoSEQ multiplex PCR, and TCRdb holds only the in-frame ones, with some missing. The sample includes approximately 2.3 million clones, 93% seen only once; the top ten take about 0.37%. Input material: naive CD4+ T cells from PBMCs. The subset was: CD45RA+ positively selected. The receptor source for this set is a man between 18 and 29 years old in good health. Some clones in this sample may be carry-over from other donors' samples.

J is TRBJ1-2 and V is TRBV15, with no clear D. Germline CDR1 LNHNV, CDR2 YYDKDF (reference sequence). The length of the CDR3 is 13 residues. The V end lost 1 base, the J end lost 4 bases, and 7 bases lay between the germline ends. CDR3 in amino acids: CATSRGQVYGYTF. In nucleotides, the CDR3 is TGTGCCACCAGCAGAGGACAAGTCTATGGCTACACCTTC. Full variable domain (missing parts from reference TRBV15 and TRBJ1-2): DAMVIQNPRYQVTQFGKPVTLSCSQTLNHNVMYWYQQKSSQAPKLLFHYYDKDFNNEADTPDNFQSRRPNTSFCFLDIRSPGLGDTAMYLCATSRGQVYGYTFGSGTRLTVV.

The chain combines TRBV5-4 with TRBJ1-5, with 8 positions matching TRBD1. The CDR3 runs to 18 residues. Germline V gene sequence: CDR1 SGHNT, CDR2 YYREEE (reference sequence). V lost 4 bases, J lost 0 bases, and 12 bases stayed unmatched. The CDR3 reads CASSRGTGVLDSNQPQHF. For the CDR3, the DNA is TGTGCCAGCAGCCGGGGGACAGGCGTCCTAGATAGCAATCAGCCCCAGCATTTT.

V is TRBV5-4 and J is TRBJ2-3, with a tentative D call TRBD1 (6 bases). The germline V gene encodes CDR1 SGHNT and CDR2 YYREEE (reference sequence). The CDR3 is made up of 15 amino acids. Between the trimmed V and J ends, which lost 4 bases and 3 bases, there was a span of 15 bases. The CDR3 here is CASSRPGAITDTQYF. CDR3 bases: TGTGCCAGCAGCCGCCCAGGGGCTATAACAGATACGCAGTATTTT. Supplemented by reference TRBV5-4 and TRBJ2-3, the full variable domain reads ETGVTQSPTHLIKTRGQQVTLRCSSQSGHNTVSWYQQALGQGPQFIFQYYREEENGRGNFPPRFSGLQFPNYSSELNVNALELDDSALYLCASSRPGAITDTQYFGPGTRLTVL.

The V and J genes are TRBV6-5 and TRBJ1-2; D gene ambiguous. The ends were cut back, 5 bases at V and 7 bases at J, with 17 bases in the middle. The CDR3 totals 14 residues. CDR1 is MNHEY, CDR2 SVGAGI, per germline. CDR3 nucleotide sequence: TGTGCCAGCAGTACAGACATCGGCGGACGTGGCTACACCTTC. This sequence encodes CASSTDIGGRGYTF.

This sequence joins TRBV10-3 and TRBJ2-7; 13 bases line up with TRBD2. The CDR3 runs 16 residues. The V gene's germline CDR1 is ENHRY and CDR2 SYGVKD. The V segment lost 3 bases and the J segment 4 bases; nucleotides outside the gene matches: 6. CDR3 nucleotides: TGTGCCATCAGTGACCAACTAGCGGGAGGGCCGTACGAGCAGTACTTC. This sequence encodes CAISDQLAGGPYEQYF.

Concerning this clone itself: A junction boundary mismatches the germline segment, possibly from a read error. The rearrangement links TRBV5-1 to TRBJ2-3; 11 nucleotides align to TRBD2. The CDR3 covers 18 residues. Germline loops: CDR1 SGHRS, CDR2 YFSETQ. The CDR3 region has the DNA TGCGCCAGCAGCTTCCTAACTAGCGGGAGAACGGGAACAGATACGCGGTATTTT. Residues: CASSFLTSGRTGTDTRYF.

The chain links TRBV28 to TRBJ2-1; 8 bases agree with TRBD2. Germline-derived CDR1 and CDR2 are MDHEN and SYDVKM. J gave up 3 bases and V 4 bases, and 14 bases lay outside the gene matches. This CDR3 comprises 18 residues. The CDR3 DNA follows: TGTGCCAGCAGTTCAATAAGTTGGGGACTAGGTAACTACAATGAGCAGTTCTTC. It translates to CASSSISWGLGNYNEQFF.

The chain couples TRBV9 to TRBJ2-2; 9 bases are a match to TRBD2. The junction had 11 bases not matched to a gene; V was cut back by 4 bases and J by 4 bases. The CDR3 loop spans 17 amino acids. Per germline, CDR1 SGDLS and CDR2 YYNGEE. The CDR3 sequence is CASSSTSGHTSTGELFF. CDR3 nucleotides: TGTGCCAGCAGCTCGACTAGCGGACATACTTCCACCGGGGAGCTGTTTTTT.

V and J are TRBV15 and TRBJ2-6, with D perhaps matching TRBD1 or TRBD2 (6 bases each). The germline gives CDR1 LNHNV, CDR2 YYDKDF (reference sequence). V was clipped by 8 bases and J by 0 bases, with 14 bases between them. The CDR3 has 16 residues. The CDR3 region is CATGSGARSGANVLTF. CDR3 DNA sequence: TGTGCCACCGGGTCGGGGGCCCGCTCTGGGGCCAACGTCCTGACTTTC.

CDR3 bases: TGTGCCAGCAGTTCGCCGCGAGGTCTGAACACCGGGGAGCTGTTTTTT. It specifies CASSSPRGLNTGELFF. The chain is built from TRBV28 and TRBJ2-2; D unclear. The germline V and J ends were trimmed by 4 bases and 1 base, with 13 bases remaining between them. The length of the CDR3 is 16 residues. Germline-derived CDR1 and CDR2 are MDHEN and SYDVKM.

This clone has a handful of counts. The gene calls are TRBV7-2 and TRBJ2-1; TRBD2 might be the D (6 bases). Germline V gene lookup returns CDR1 SGHTA and CDR2 FQGNSA. The CDR3 has 13 residues. The germline V and J ends were trimmed by 1 base and 8 bases, with 9 bases remaining between them. CDR3 protein: CASSLGRDDEQFF. In DNA form, the CDR3 reads TGTGCCAGCAGCTTAGGGCGGGACGATGAGCAGTTCTTC.

CDR3: CASRGQAGELFF. CDR3 nucleotide sequence: TGTGCCAGCAGGGGTCAGGCCGGGGAGCTGTTTTTT. V is TRBV6-5 and J is TRBJ2-2; no definite D call. V was trimmed by 6 bases and J by 6 bases, leaving 8 bases between them. The CDR3 is 12 residues long. Per the germline V gene, CDR1 is MNHEY and CDR2 is SVGAGI.

The genes are TRBV7-3 and TRBJ2-1, with 7 bases identical to TRBD2. Germline V gene sequence: CDR1 SGHTA, CDR2 FQGTGA. Trimming cost V 2 bases and J 9 bases; bases outside gene matches: 4. CDR3 length: 13 amino acids. The chain's CDR3 is CASSLASGSEQFF. The CDR3 DNA reads as TGTGCCAGCAGCTTAGCTAGCGGCAGTGAGCAGTTCTTC.

The chain employs TRBV7-2 and TRBJ1-1, with unresolved D. The CDR3 consists of 14 residues. V was cut by 1 base and J by 5 bases, with 11 bases left in between. The germline CDR1 and CDR2 sequences are SGHTA and FQGNSA. The CDR3 here is CASSLDPVRTEAFF. The CDR3 DNA follows: TGTGCCAGCAGCTTAGACCCTGTGAGGACTGAAGCTTTCTTT.

This rearrangement joins TRBV7-8 to TRBJ2-6; a possible D gene is TRBD1 (6 bases). In germline, CDR1 is SGHVS, CDR2 FQNEAQ. The CDR3 extends over 17 amino acids. V dropped 7 bases and J dropped 0 bases, with 16 bases sitting between them. CDR3 sequence (DNA): TGTGCCAGCAACTCATACAGGGACCCCTCTGGGGCCAACGTCCTGACTTTC. Its translation is CASNSYRDPSGANVLTF.

The chain combines TRBV15 with TRBJ2-7; 9 nucleotides line up with TRBD1. The trim removed 5 bases at V and 2 bases at J, leaving 22 bases unmatched. CDR1 is LNHNV, CDR2 YYDKDF, per germline (reference sequence). The CDR3 has 20 amino acids. The CDR3 protein is CATSGFNPGQGSSGTYEQYF. In DNA, the CDR3 is TGTGCCACCAGCGGATTCAACCCGGGACAGGGTTCTAGCGGAACCTACGAGCAGTACTTC.

The gene calls are TRBV27 and TRBJ2-1; D is unresolved. Between the trimmed V and J ends, which lost 0 bases and 3 bases, there was a span of 12 bases. Germline V lookup: CDR1 MNHEY, CDR2 SMNVEV (reference sequence). The CDR3 runs 16 residues. CDR3 in amino acids: CASSLSGQKLYNEQFF. In DNA form, the CDR3 reads TGTGCCAGCAGTTTATCTGGCCAGAAACTCTACAATGAGCAGTTCTTC.

The genes are TRBV5-1 and TRBJ2-1; 8 bases are a match to TRBD2. Germline V gene sequence: CDR1 SGHRS, CDR2 YFSETQ. With 4 bases clipped from V and 9 bases from J, the junction kept 12 bases outside the gene matches. This CDR3 is 15 amino acids long. CDR3 loop: CASSPRPPAGAEQFF. In nucleotides, the CDR3 is TGCGCCAGCAGCCCCCGCCCGCCAGCGGGAGCTGAGCAGTTCTTC.

The V gene is TRBV5-1, the J gene TRBJ2-2, with 8 nucleotides matching TRBD1. Germline CDR1 and CDR2: SGHRS and YFSETQ. After removal of 7 bases from V and 3 bases from J, the junction contained 8 bases not matched to a gene. The CDR3 runs 15 residues. CDR3 protein: CASFRGQGDTGELFF. CDR3 DNA: TGCGCCAGCTTTCGCGGACAGGGTGACACCGGGGAGCTGTTTTTT.

This clone is a singleton in its sample. The chain has TRBV2 and TRBJ2-3; 8 bases map to TRBD1. Losses at the gene ends were 6 bases for V and 2 bases for J; bases not matched to a gene: 7. CDR3 size: 15 residues. Germline CDR1 and CDR2: SNHLY and FYNNEI. The CDR3 DNA is TGTGCCAGCAGCCTACAGGGGGGCTCCACAGATACGCAGTATTTT. Protein: CASSLQGGSTDTQYF. Drawing the rest from reference TRBV2 and TRBJ2-3, the complete variable domain is EPEVTQTPSHQVTQMGQEVILRCVPISNHLYFYWYRQILGQKVEFLVSFYNNEISEKSEIFDDQFSVERPDGSNFTLKIRSTKLEDSAMYFCASSLQGGSTDTQYFGPGTRLTVL.

This clone was counted only a few times. This sequence joins TRBV10-1 and TRBJ1-1; possibly TRBD1 for D (5 bases). The V end was cut by 6 bases, the J end by 3 bases, with 14 bases between. CDR3 length: 14 residues. Germline-derived CDR1 and CDR2 are WNHNN and SYGVQD (reference sequence). CDR3 amino acids: CASRPGRWDTEAFF. The CDR3, as DNA: TGCGCCAGCAGGCCGGGACGTTGGGACACTGAAGCTTTCTTT.

The chain employs TRBV2 and TRBJ1-1; no clear D gene. This CDR3 has 14 residues. V lost 2 bases and J lost 0, with 7 bases in between. Germline lookup yields CDR1 SNHLY and CDR2 FYNNEI. The CDR3 loop reads CASSERGMNTEAFF. CDR3 in DNA: TGTGCCAGCAGTGAACGTGGCATGAACACTGAAGCTTTCTTT.